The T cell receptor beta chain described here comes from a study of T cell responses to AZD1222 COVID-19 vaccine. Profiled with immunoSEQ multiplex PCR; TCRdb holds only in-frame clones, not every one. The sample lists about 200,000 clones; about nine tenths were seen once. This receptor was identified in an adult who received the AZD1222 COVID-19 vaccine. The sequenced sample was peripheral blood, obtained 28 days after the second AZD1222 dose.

The CDR3 spells CASSQDQGLAGREQYF. The CDR3 nucleotides are TGTGCCAGCAGCCAAGATCAAGGACTAGCGGGTCGCGAGCAGTACTTC. This chain uses TRBV3-1 (or the pseudogene TRBV3-2) with TRBJ2-7; 11 positions match TRBD2. The germline gives CDR1 LGHDT, CDR2 YNNKEL (reference sequence). After removal of 0 bases from V and 6 bases from J, the junction contained 7 bases not matched to a gene. The CDR3 is 16 amino acids.